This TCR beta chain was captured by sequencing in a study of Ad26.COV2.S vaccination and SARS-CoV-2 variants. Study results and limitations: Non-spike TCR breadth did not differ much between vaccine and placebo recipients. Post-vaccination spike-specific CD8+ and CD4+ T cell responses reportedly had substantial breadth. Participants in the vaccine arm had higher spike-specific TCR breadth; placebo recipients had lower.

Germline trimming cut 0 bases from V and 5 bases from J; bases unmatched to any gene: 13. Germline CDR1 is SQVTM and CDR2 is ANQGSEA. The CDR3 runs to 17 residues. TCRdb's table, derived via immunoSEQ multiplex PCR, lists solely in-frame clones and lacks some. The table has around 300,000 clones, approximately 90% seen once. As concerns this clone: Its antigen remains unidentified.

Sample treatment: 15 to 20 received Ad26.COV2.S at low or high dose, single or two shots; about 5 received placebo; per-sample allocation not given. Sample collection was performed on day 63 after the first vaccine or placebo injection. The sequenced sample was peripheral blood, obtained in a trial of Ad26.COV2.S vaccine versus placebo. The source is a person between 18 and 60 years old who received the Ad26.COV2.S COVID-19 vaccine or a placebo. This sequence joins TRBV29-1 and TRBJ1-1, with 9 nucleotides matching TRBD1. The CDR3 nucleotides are TGCAGCGTTGAAGAGGACAGGGGAAGTGGGTTAGATACTGAAGCTTTCTTT. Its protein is CSVEEDRGSGLDTEAFF.